The present T cell receptor (beta chain) was sequenced within a study of Graves' ophthalmopathy and Graves' hyperthyroidism. On the study more broadly: The study drew peripheral blood at initial diagnosis, before any treatment. Findings and caveats of the study: Ophthalmopathy progression cases were predicted by the model with roughly 71% sensitivity and almost 75% specificity.

If patients had other autoimmune diseases, uncontrolled infections, pregnancy or lactation, they were excluded. The sample holds a few counts of this clonotype. What it binds is unknown. Using RNA transcripts, the TCR beta CDR3 regions were amplified. Investigators did first-round RT-PCR with HTBI primers, then second-round multiplex PCR. TCRdb recomputed calls from the multiplex PCR reads with MiXCR, one row per CDR3 protein. The sample lists more than 300,000 distinct CDR3 sequences, about 18% occurring once. V dropped 5 bases and J dropped 6 bases, with 10 bases sitting between them. Germline assignment: CDR1 SGHVS and CDR2 FQNEAQ. This CDR3 spans 12 amino acids.

The sequenced material came from peripheral blood. This rearrangement joins TRBV7-8 to TRBJ1-1; D gene ambiguous. The clonotype was recovered from an adult woman with stable Graves' hyperthyroidism. The CDR3 protein is CASSPNSPEAFF. The CDR3 nucleotides are TGTGCCAGCAGCCCTAACAGTCCTGAAGCTTTCTTT.